The sequence of this TCR beta chain was determined in a study of post-analysis software for immune sequencing data. Study context: Relapsing-remitting, secondary progressive and progressive-relapsing forms of multiple sclerosis all featured among disease courses.

The CDR3 sequence is 16 residues long. The V gene end was trimmed by 4 bases and the J gene end by 1 base; junction bases not matched to a gene: 4. Germline V CDR1 and CDR2: MNHEY, SVGAGI. As concerns this clonotype: Its antigen is undetermined.

TCR beta libraries were prepared from cDNA with unique molecular identifiers. One entry per CDR3 protein results from TCRdb running MiXCR on the PCR reads. The sample lists 400,000 to 500,000 distinct CDR3 sequences, approximately 37% occurring once. Overall study findings and caveats: The study found TRBV5-6, TRBV5-1 and TRBV20-1 among about five TRBV segments more frequent in patients than controls. Those with multiple sclerosis, the patient group, showed significantly lower normalized Chao1 diversity than controls.

The sequence was obtained from a girl aged 2 to 10 with multiple sclerosis. The genes are TRBV6-5 and TRBJ2-1; 10 bases map to TRBD2. The sample consisted of blood. CDR3 coding DNA: TGTGCCAGCAGTTCTCTAGCGGGGGTATCCTACAATGAGCAGTTCTTC. It specifies CASSSLAGVSYNEQFF.